The 12 T cell receptor beta chains in this list originate from one sample, sequenced in a study of cytomegalovirus exposure and HLA in healthy donors. Using immunoSEQ multiplex PCR, the repertoire was profiled, and TCRdb retains in-frame clones only, with some absent. The data hold about 110,000 clones, with around nine tenths observed a single time. Sequenced input: PBMCs. The receptors originated from a woman under 30 in good health and CMV-seronegative.

The V gene is TRBV7-9, the J gene TRBJ2-7; D perhaps matches TRBD1 (6 bases). This CDR3 spans 13 amino acids. Trimming removed 5 bases from V and 4 bases from J, with 12 bases in between. From germline, CDR1 is SEHNR and CDR2 FQNEAQ (reference sequence). The DNA for the CDR3 is TGTGCCAGCAGCGTAGGACAGCCGTACGAGCAGTACTTC. Protein: CASSVGQPYEQYF. Variable domain in full (rest from reference TRBV7-9 and TRBJ2-7): DTGVSQNPRHKITKRGQNVTFRCDPISEHNRLYWYRQTLGQGPEFLTYFQNEAQLEKSRLLSDRFSAERPKGSFSTLEIQRTEQGDSAMYLCASSVGQPYEQYFGPGTRLTVT.

This clone appeared a single time. This chain uses TRBV7-3 with TRBJ2-3; 13 positions match TRBD2. CDR1 is SGHTA and CDR2 is FQGTGA in the germline V gene. Germline trimming cut 3 bases from V and 7 bases from J; bases unmatched to any gene: 4. The CDR3 extends over 15 amino acids. In DNA, the CDR3 is TGTGCCAGCAGCTTGACTAGCGGGGGGTCAAATACGCAGTATTTT. This translates into CASSLTSGGSNTQYF.

This chain uses TRBV2 with TRBJ2-7; 9 bases align to TRBD2. With 3 bases clipped from V and 6 bases from J, the junction kept 9 bases outside the gene matches. Germline-derived CDR1 and CDR2 are SNHLY and FYNNEI. The CDR3 sequence is 15 residues long. The CDR3: CASSEKTVSGGEQYF. Written as DNA, the CDR3 is TGTGCCAGCAGTGAGAAGACAGTTAGCGGGGGCGAGCAGTACTTC.

This sequence joins TRBV11-2 and TRBJ1-2; 11 bases match TRBD1. V was pared by 5 bases and J by 8 bases, with 16 bases of the junction left unmatched. The length of the CDR3 is 17 residues. Germline CDR1 reads SGHAT; CDR2 reads FQNNGV. The CDR3: CASSPNQGTGGGGGYTF. CDR3 coding DNA: TGTGCCAGCAGCCCTAACCAAGGGACAGGGGGTGGAGGAGGCTACACCTTC. Full variable domain (outside the CDR3, taken from reference TRBV11-2 and TRBJ1-2): EAGVAQSPRYKIIEKRQSVAFWCNPISGHATLYWYQQILGQGPKLLIQFQNNGVVDDSQLPKDRFSAERLKGVDSTLKIQPAKLEDSAVYLCASSPNQGTGGGGGYTFGSGTRLTVV.

This chain links TRBV7-2 with TRBJ1-5; tentatively, D is TRBD1 (6 bases). Germline CDR1 is SGHTA and CDR2 is FQGNSA. The CDR3 runs 15 residues. Trimming took 1 base from V and 1 from J, leaving 8 bases between them. The CDR3 here is CASSLGGGSNQPQHF. CDR3 nucleotides: TGTGCCAGCAGCTTAGGAGGGGGAAGCAATCAGCCCCAGCATTTT.

This chain connects TRBV9 to TRBJ2-6, with TRBD1 identical over 7 bases. J was trimmed by 0 bases and V by 4 bases; bases with no gene match: 7. Germline assignment: CDR1 SGDLS and CDR2 YYNGEE. The CDR3 loop spans 17 amino acids. For the CDR3, the DNA is TGTGCCAGCAGCTTGAGGGACAGCTTCTCTGGGGCCAACGTCCTGACTTTC. The encoded protein is CASSLRDSFSGANVLTF.

The V call is TRBV4-2, the J call TRBJ2-3; 13 nucleotides match TRBD2. Per germline, CDR1 LGHNA and CDR2 YNFKEQ. Trimming at V came to 1 base and at J to 6 bases, leaving 10 bases not matched to a gene. This CDR3 region has 18 residues. The CDR3 DNA sequence: TGTGCCAGCAGCCAAGGAAAGACTCCGGGACTAGCGGGGGATACGCAGTATTTT. Translating gives CASSQGKTPGLAGDTQYF.

This chain joins TRBV27 and TRBJ1-5; a weak D match, TRBD1 (6 bases). Trimming took off 0 bases at V and 2 bases at J, with 11 bases between the two ends. Germline lookup yields CDR1 MNHEY and CDR2 SMNVEV (reference sequence). The CDR3 totals 16 residues. The CDR3 DNA follows: TGTGCCAGCAGTTTATCGAAAGGGGGTGGCAATCAGCCCCAGCATTTT. Residues: CASSLSKGGGNQPQHF.

The chain is built from TRBV27 and TRBJ1-5; D gene unclear. V was clipped by 2 bases and J by 0 bases, with 8 bases between them. Germline CDR1 is MNHEY and CDR2 is SMNVEV (reference sequence). The CDR3 extends over 15 amino acids. The CDR3 protein is CASSLNGDSNQPQHF. The CDR3 nucleotides are TGTGCCAGCAGTTTAAACGGTGATAGCAATCAGCCCCAGCATTTT.

The V and J genes are TRBV5-1 and TRBJ2-1; tentative D call: TRBD1 (8 bases). The V end lost 0 bases, the J end lost 9 bases, and 13 bases lay between the germline ends. The CDR3 is 14 residues long. Per germline, CDR1 SGHRS and CDR2 YFSETQ. The CDR3 DNA reads TGCGCCAGCAGCTTGGACAGGGGGGGGTCTGAGCAGTTCTTC. Translating it yields CASSLDRGGSEQFF.

The gene calls are TRBV13 and TRBJ2-6; D remains ambiguous. CDR1 and CDR2 (germline): PRHDT, FYEKMQ (reference sequence). The CDR3 runs 13 residues. The V gene lost 8 bases and the J gene lost 0 bases, with 5 bases spanning the gap. In DNA form, the CDR3 reads TGTGCCAGCCTGAGCTCTGGGGCCAACGTCCTGACTTTC. It encodes CASLSSGANVLTF. Full variable domain (missing parts from reference TRBV13 and TRBJ2-6): AAGVIQSPRHLIKEKRETATLKCYPIPRHDTVYWYQQGPGQDPQFLISFYEKMQSDKGSIPDRFSAQQFSDYHSELNMSSLELGDSALYFCASLSSGANVLTFGAGSRLTVL.

J is TRBJ2-7 and V is TRBV7-8; D remains ambiguous. Per germline, CDR1 SGHVS and CDR2 FQNEAQ. The V gene lost 6 bases and the J gene lost 1 base, with 10 bases spanning the gap. The CDR3 is 13 residues long. CDR3 nucleotide sequence: TGTGCCAGCAGTTCAACAGATTCCTACGAGCAGTACTTC. This encodes CASSSTDSYEQYF.